This T cell receptor beta chain was recorded in a study of cytomegalovirus exposure and HLA in healthy donors. Repertoires were generated with immunoSEQ multiplex PCR, while TCRdb's copy carries only in-frame clones and drops some. Of around 120,000 clones listed, more than 75% are singletons. The sequenced sample was PBMCs. The TCR was taken from a man aged 18 to 29 in good health and CMV-seronegative.

The CDR3 sequence is CASSETGPSNQPQHF. DNA of the CDR3: TGTGCCAGTAGTGAGACAGGGCCGAGCAATCAGCCCCAGCATTTT. This chain uses TRBV19 with TRBJ1-5, with 7 bases that match TRBD1. This CDR3 region has 15 residues. With 5 bases clipped from V and 1 base from J, the junction kept 5 bases outside the gene matches. Germline CDR1 is LNHDA and CDR2 is SQIVND (reference sequence).